This TCR beta chain stems from a study of CD8 T cells in ankylosing spondylitis. Trimming removed 2 bases from V and 4 bases from J, with 9 bases in between. Germline CDR1 and CDR2: MDHEN and SYDVKM. There are 14 residues in the CDR3. TCRdb ran MiXCR on the 5' RACE reads and lists one entry per CDR3 protein. The sample includes about 240,000 distinct CDR3 sequences, around 10% seen only once; the top ten take less than 7.5%. The receptor's source is a male donor with ankylosing spondylitis or in good health (not recorded which). The rearrangement links TRBV28 to TRBJ1-5; D perhaps matches TRBD1 (5 bases). Input material: blood, either unsorted or a sorted T cell fraction (not recorded which). Here the CDR3 DNA reads TGTGCCAGCAGTTTACAGGGTTTGAATCAGCCCCAGCATTTT. Translated, it gives CASSLQGLNQPQHF.